These 17 T cell receptor beta chains were sequenced from one sample in a study of blood T cells in healthy people across ages. Using a J-beta primer mix together with a sample-barcoded 5' primer, a second PCR was run for roughly 6 to 11 cycles. MiXCR, run by TCRdb on the 5' RACE reads, gives a single entry per CDR3 protein. The sample includes under 700,000 distinct CDR3 sequences, about 25% of them seen just once. A further study also used this sample, focusing on T cells of mothers and their children.

The sequencing input was blood. These receptors all come from a boy aged 5-17 years in good health.

The chain uses TRBV19 and TRBJ2-5, with 12 bases lining up with TRBD2. The DNA end is more similar to TRBJ2-1, so the J call may be wrong. Looked up from germline, CDR1 is LNHDA and CDR2 is SQIVND (reference sequence). This CDR3 has 14 residues. The CDR3 spells CASRVLAGGDEQFF. Written as DNA, the CDR3 is TGTGCCAGTAGGGTGCTAGCGGGAGGGGATGAGCAGTTCTTC.

This clonotype was detected many times. J is TRBJ2-7 and V is TRBV6-5, with D perhaps TRBD1 or TRBD2 (5 bases each). Germline lookup yields CDR1 MNHEY and CDR2 SVGAGI. The CDR3 consists of 14 residues. Deletions cut 0 bases from V and 2 bases from J, with 8 bases between. CDR3 in amino acids: CASSYSSGPYEQYF. CDR3 DNA: TGTGCCAGCAGTTACTCTTCGGGGCCCTACGAGCAGTACTTC.

This clonotype was counted between two and nine times. CDR3 in DNA: TGCGCCAGCAGCTTGGCCCCCGCTCGGCGGGGGGCCTCCTACAATGAGCAGTTCTTC. Protein: CASSLAPARRGASYNEQFF. V gene TRBV5-1 combines with J gene TRBJ2-1; 8 bases are a match to TRBD2. V lost 0 bases, J lost 0 bases, and 11 bases stayed unmatched. The CDR3 loop spans 19 amino acids. In germline, CDR1 is SGHRS, CDR2 YFSETQ.

This clonotype was found a few times. V is TRBV13 and J is TRBJ2-7; D assignment may be TRBD1 or TRBD2 (6 bases each). CDR1 PRHDT and CDR2 FYEKMQ come from the germline V gene (reference sequence). V shed 2 bases and J shed 5 bases, with 13 bases lying between them. This CDR3 has 14 residues. The CDR3 DNA sequence: TGTGCCAGCAGCTTAAAGGGGGAGGTGGACGAGCAGTACTTC. Its translation is CASSLKGEVDEQYF. The complete variable domain, with remaining parts taken from reference TRBV13 and TRBJ2-7, reads AAGVIQSPRHLIKEKRETATLKCYPIPRHDTVYWYQQGPGQDPQFLISFYEKMQSDKGSIPDRFSAQQFSDYHSELNMSSLELGDSALYFCASSLKGEVDEQYFGPGTRLTVT.

This clonotype has only a few counts. V gene TRBV28 combines with J gene TRBJ2-4, with 9 bases fitting TRBD1. V shed 5 bases and J 6 bases; nucleotides not matched to a gene: 5. Germline loops: CDR1 MDHEN, CDR2 SYDVKM. The CDR3 is made up of 14 amino acids. Here the CDR3 reads CASSPTGGLNIQYF. The CDR3 DNA reads as TGTGCCAGCAGTCCTACAGGGGGCTTAAACATTCAGTACTTC.

This clonotype has a handful of counts. The chain employs TRBV20-1 and TRBJ1-4; D unresolved. CDR3 size: 12 residues. Germline-derived CDR1 and CDR2 are DFQATT and SNEGSKA (reference sequence). Trimming shortened V by 6 bases and J by 5 bases, and 10 bases separated the two germline ends. CDR3 loop: CSAETGNEKLFF. CDR3 nucleotides: TGCAGTGCAGAGACGGGCAATGAAAAACTGTTTTTT.

Comments on this clonotype: The junction and the germline gene differ at one end; a read error may be behind it. The V gene is TRBV25-1, the J gene TRBJ2-2, with 13 positions matching TRBD2. This CDR3 has 16 residues. Germline V gene data show CDR1 as MGHDK and CDR2 as SYGVNS. CDR3 nucleotide sequence: TGTGCCAGCAGTGCGACTAGCGGGAGGAACGCCGGGGAGCTGTTTTTT. Its protein is CASSATSGRNAGELFF.

This clonotype was detected only a few times. The chain links TRBV20-1 to TRBJ2-7, with a tentative D call TRBD2 (6 bases). The ends were cut back, 7 bases at V and 6 bases at J, with 19 bases in the middle. Germline V gene data show CDR1 as DFQATT and CDR2 as SNEGSKA (reference sequence). The CDR3 length is 13 residues. CDR3 sequence reads: CSVPRPGVGEQYF. In nucleotides, the CDR3 is TGCAGTGTTCCCCGCCCGGGGGTCGGCGAGCAGTACTTC.

CDR3 coding DNA: TGTGCCAGCAGCGTAGGGGCGGGGGTCACAGATACGCAGTATTTT. It encodes CASSVGAGVTDTQYF. This chain links TRBV9 with TRBJ2-3; 7 bases agree with TRBD2. CDR1 and CDR2 (germline): SGDLS, YYNGEE. CDR3 size: 15 residues. Trimming removed 0 bases from V and 2 bases from J; junction bases left unmatched: 3.

The chain carries TRBV6-5 and TRBJ1-2; D gene uncertain. The germline CDR1 and CDR2 sequences are MNHEY and SVGAGI. V was shortened by 2 bases and J by 4 bases, with 11 bases between the two germline ends. The CDR3 has 14 amino acids. This CDR3 reads CASSYGVGTYGYTF. For the CDR3, the DNA is TGTGCCAGCAGTTACGGTGTAGGCACCTATGGCTACACCTTC.

The chain uses TRBV29-1 and TRBJ1-2, with TRBD1 identical over 8 bases. Trimming cost V 5 bases and J 5 bases; bases outside gene matches: 13. The germline V gene encodes CDR1 SQVTM and CDR2 ANQGSEA. The CDR3 runs to 15 residues. Here the CDR3 reads CSVFLPTGVGYGYTF. As DNA, the CDR3 is TGCAGCGTTTTTTTGCCGACAGGGGTCGGGTATGGCTACACCTTC.

The gene calls are TRBV4-1 and TRBJ1-2; D is unclear. The V gene's germline CDR1 is MGHRA and CDR2 YSYEKL. The CDR3 extends over 15 amino acids. Trimming took 0 bases from V and 1 from J, leaving 9 bases between them. The CDR3 is CASSQDELFNYGYTF. The CDR3 DNA sequence: TGCGCCAGCAGCCAAGATGAGTTGTTTAACTATGGCTACACCTTC.

This clonotype was recorded at least ten times. The DNA of the CDR3 is TGCGCCAGCAGCCAAGTTGGTACAGGGGGCTACGAGCAGTACTTC. It codes for CASSQVGTGGYEQYF. The V call is TRBV4-1, the J call TRBJ2-5; 8 bases map to TRBD1. The J call is in doubt because the DNA end fits TRBJ2-7 better. CDR1 is MGHRA and CDR2 is YSYEKL in the germline V gene. The CDR3 spans 15 residues.

The V call is TRBV6-1, the J call TRBJ2-2, with D possibly being TRBD2 (5 bases). CDR1 is MNHNS, CDR2 SASEGT, per germline. The CDR3 runs 16 residues. The V end lost 6 bases, the J end lost 2 bases, and 16 bases lay between the germline ends. The CDR3 DNA follows: TGTGCCAGCAGCGCCGGGGTGGGCGATAACACCGGGGAGCTGTTTTTT. Translated, it gives CASSAGVGDNTGELFF.

This sequence joins TRBV7-2 and TRBJ2-1, with 13 bases that match TRBD2. This CDR3 has 15 residues. V was pared by 2 bases and J by 7 bases, with 2 bases of the junction left unmatched. Germline V gene sequence: CDR1 SGHTA, CDR2 FQGNSA. The CDR3 sequence: CASSLQLAGGNEQFF. CDR3 in DNA: TGTGCCAGCAGCTTACAACTAGCGGGAGGGAATGAGCAGTTCTTC. Drawing the rest from reference TRBV7-2 and TRBJ2-1, the complete variable domain is GAGVSQSPSNKVTEKGKDVELRCDPISGHTALYWYRQSLGQGLEFLIYFQGNSAPDKSGLPSDRFSAERTGGSVSTLTIQRTQQEDSAVYLCASSLQLAGGNEQFFGPGTRLTVL.

This clonotype appeared many times. This chain links TRBV15 with TRBJ2-5; TRBD1 agrees at 9 bases. The ends lost 4 bases at V and 3 bases at J; junction bases unmatched: 3. Germline V gene data show CDR1 as LNHNV and CDR2 as YYDKDF (reference sequence). The CDR3 spans 14 residues. CDR3 amino acids: CATSTRTGEETQYF. The CDR3 region has the DNA TGTGCCACCAGCACCCGGACAGGGGAAGAGACCCAGTACTTC.

The J gene is TRBJ2-5, the V gene TRBV18; 10 bases fit TRBD1. The length of the CDR3 is 20 residues. Germline V gives CDR1 KGHSH, CDR2 LQKENI. Trimming at V came to 3 bases and at J to 3 bases, leaving 19 bases not matched to a gene. CDR3 amino acids: CASSPPTGTGAIANKETQYF. CDR3 in DNA: TGTGCCAGCTCACCCCCGACCGGGACAGGGGCAATTGCAAACAAAGAGACCCAGTACTTC.